These 29 T cell receptor beta chains share one sample of origin, sequenced in a study of blood T cell repertoires in COVID-19. TCRdb keeps only in-frame clones here, not all; method: immunoSEQ multiplex PCR. Here the sample spans about 150,000 clones, approximately 88% being singletons. The specimen sequenced was PBMCs or T cells enriched from blood (not recorded which). These receptors were taken from a woman younger than 45 with acute COVID-19.

V usage is TRBV4-3 and J usage is TRBJ1-2; D gene unclear. Germline V gives CDR1 LGHNA, CDR2 YSLEER. This CDR3 comprises 13 residues. Trimming shortened V by 2 bases and J by 3 bases, and 7 bases separated the two germline ends. The CDR3 loop reads CASSQRVDYGYTF. In DNA, the CDR3 is TGCGCCAGCAGCCAAAGAGTGGACTATGGCTACACCTTC.

The gene calls are TRBV25-1 and TRBJ2-5, with D tentatively TRBD1 (6 bases). CDR1 and CDR2 (germline): MGHDK, SYGVNS. This CDR3 comprises 14 residues. V lost 5 bases and J lost 2, with 12 bases in between. For the CDR3, the DNA is TGTGCCAGCAGTACGGGCAGGGGACAAGAGACCCAGTACTTC. The encoded protein is CASSTGRGQETQYF. The full variable domain, completed using reference TRBV25-1 and TRBJ2-5, is EADIYQTPRYLVIGTGKKITLECSQTMGHDKMYWYQQDPGMELHLIHYSYGVNSTEKGDLSSESTVSRIRTEHFPLTLESARPSHTSQYLCASSTGRGQETQYFGPGTRLLVL.

CDR3 sequence (DNA): TGTGCCAGCAGGGTCTCGGGAGTGGGCTATGGCTACACCTTC. Translation gives CASRVSGVGYGYTF. The chain uses TRBV5-6 and TRBJ1-2; D not certain. There are 14 residues in the CDR3. Per the germline V gene, CDR1 is SGHDT and CDR2 is YYEEEE. Trimming stripped 5 bases from V and 4 bases from J, with 15 bases between. The variable domain in full, with the rest retrieved from reference TRBV5-6 and TRBJ1-2, is DAGVTQSPTHLIKTRGQQVTLRCSPKSGHDTVSWYQQALGQGPQFIFQYYEEEERQRGNFPDRFSGHQFPNYSSELNVNALLLGDSALYLCASRVSGVGYGYTFGSGTRLTVV.

The chain has TRBV24-1 and TRBJ2-4, with a tentative D call TRBD2 (5 bases). V gave up 3 bases and J gave up 10 bases, with 12 bases separating them. This CDR3 has 13 amino acids. CDR1 and CDR2 (germline): KGHDR, SFDVKD. The CDR3 DNA follows: TGTGCCACCAGTGATCGACTCGGCGGGATTCAGTACTTC. As protein: CATSDRLGGIQYF.

The J gene is TRBJ1-5, the V gene TRBV3-1 (or the pseudogene TRBV3-2), with D unclear. This CDR3 has 16 amino acids. Germline V gene lookup returns CDR1 LGHDT and CDR2 YNNKEL (reference sequence). Trimming shortened V by 4 bases and J by 4 bases, and 17 bases separated the two germline ends. In DNA form, the CDR3 reads TGTGCCAGCAGCCCCACGAGGGCAGGAGAAAATCAGCCCCAGCATTTT. It translates to CASSPTRAGENQPQHF.

This clone showed up just a few times. The chain carries TRBV5-5 and TRBJ1-2, with 7 bases aligning to TRBD1. Germline trimming cut 4 bases from V and 0 bases from J; bases unmatched to any gene: 12. The germline V gene encodes CDR1 SGHKS and CDR2 YYEKEE (reference sequence). The length of the CDR3 is 17 residues. The CDR3 reads CASSPPRGQASNYGYTF. The CDR3 DNA follows: TGTGCCAGCAGCCCTCCACGAGGACAGGCCTCTAACTATGGCTACACCTTC.

The rearrangement uses TRBV10-3 and TRBJ2-1; 7 nucleotides align to TRBD1. In germline, CDR1 is ENHRY, CDR2 SYGVKD. CDR3 size: 13 residues. Trimming took 4 bases from V and 5 from J; bases not matched to a gene: 2. The CDR3 is CAISVGTDNEQFF. As DNA, the CDR3 is TGTGCCATCAGTGTGGGGACAGACAATGAGCAGTTCTTC.

The rearrangement links TRBV5-1 to TRBJ2-3, with 8 bases matching TRBD2. CDR3 size: 15 residues. The ends lost 0 bases at V and 4 bases at J; junction bases unmatched: 4. Per germline, CDR1 SGHRS and CDR2 YFSETQ. For the CDR3, the DNA is TGCGCCAGCAGCTTGGATCGCGGGAGGCCAGATACGCAGTATTTT. Its translation: CASSLDRGRPDTQYF.

J is TRBJ1-3 and V is TRBV30; 10 bases align to TRBD1. Germline CDR1 reads GTSNPN; CDR2 reads SVGIG (reference sequence). The trim removed 3 bases at V and 2 bases at J, leaving 4 bases unmatched. The CDR3 is made up of 15 amino acids. This CDR3 reads CAWSTGTGAGNTIYF. The CDR3 DNA sequence: TGTGCCTGGAGCACCGGGACAGGGGCTGGAAACACCATATATTTT.

This clone was counted a few times. V usage is TRBV24-1 and J usage is TRBJ1-3; D gene uncertain. The CDR3 is 15 residues long. Germline V gene data show CDR1 as KGHDR and CDR2 as SFDVKD. V lost 3 bases and J 3 bases, leaving 11 bases between the germline ends. The CDR3, as DNA: TGTGCCACCAGTGATGCGAGGGAGGGTGGAAACACCATATATTTT. This translates into CATSDAREGGNTIYF.

This chain uses TRBV7-8 with TRBJ1-1; TRBD1 is a possible D gene (6 bases). Trimming stripped 2 bases from V and 7 bases from J, with 14 bases between. CDR1 is SGHVS and CDR2 is FQNEAQ in the germline V gene. This CDR3 region has 14 residues. For the CDR3, the DNA is TGTGCCAGCAGCTTAAATCCCAGGACAGTTGAAGCTTTCTTT. It codes for CASSLNPRTVEAFF.

The rearrangement joins TRBV5-1 to TRBJ1-4; possible D gene TRBD1, 5 bases. With 0 bases removed from V and 8 bases from J, the gap between germline ends came to 14 bases. The CDR3 consists of 15 residues. CDR1 is SGHRS, CDR2 YFSETQ, per germline. In DNA form, the CDR3 reads TGCGCCAGCAGCTTGGCTGGGGGAGGGGAAGAAAAACTGTTTTTT. It encodes CASSLAGGGEEKLFF. Combining the CDR3 with reference TRBV5-1 and TRBJ1-4 gives the whole variable domain KAGVTQTPRYLIKTRGQQVTLSCSPISGHRSVSWYQQTPGQGLQFLFEYFSETQRNKGNFPGRFSGRQFSNSRSEMNVSTLELGDSALYLCASSLAGGGEEKLFFGSGTQLSVL.

The V gene is TRBV2, the J gene TRBJ1-1; TRBD1 matches at 9 bases. J was trimmed by 4 bases and V by 6 bases; bases with no gene match: 9. CDR3 length: 15 residues. Looked up from germline, CDR1 is SNHLY and CDR2 is FYNNEI. CDR3 bases: TGTGCCAGCAGCGTTTCCGGGACAGGGCCCACTGAAGCTTTCTTT. This translates into CASSVSGTGPTEAFF.

This chain links TRBV2 with TRBJ1-3, with 8 bases fitting TRBD1. Germline CDR1 is SNHLY and CDR2 is FYNNEI. The length of the CDR3 is 16 residues. After removal of 1 base from V and 0 bases from J, the junction contained 2 bases not matched to a gene. The CDR3 DNA reads TGTGCCAGCAGTGAAGGACAGGGGATCTCTGGAAACACCATATATTTT. Protein: CASSEGQGISGNTIYF.

V gene TRBV28 combines with J gene TRBJ1-2, with 8 nucleotides matching TRBD1. The J segment lost 6 bases and the V segment lost 7 bases, leaving 4 bases of the junction unmatched. The CDR3 runs 12 residues. From germline, CDR1 is MDHEN and CDR2 SYDVKM. CDR3 in DNA: TGTGCCAGCACAGGGGGCTTCGATGGCTACACCTTC. Translating gives CASTGGFDGYTF.

The chain combines TRBV7-3 with TRBJ1-1, with 9 bases fitting TRBD1. The length of the CDR3 is 17 residues. CDR1 and CDR2 (germline): SGHTA, FQGTGA. Losses at the gene ends were 4 bases for V and 4 bases for J; bases not matched to a gene: 13. CDR3 nucleotides: TGTGCCAGCAGCTCATATCTTACAGGGGGCGCGTTCACTGAAGCTTTCTTT. Translating it yields CASSSYLTGGAFTEAFF.

The genes are TRBV28 and TRBJ1-2; no clear D gene. Trimming took 2 bases from V and 0 from J, leaving 13 bases between them. This CDR3 spans 16 amino acids. The germline CDR1 and CDR2 sequences are MDHEN and SYDVKM. CDR3 nucleotides: TGTGCCAGCAGTTTAATGGTGACACCGGCTAACTATGGCTACACCTTC. This encodes CASSLMVTPANYGYTF.

This clone was counted once. The CDR3 DNA reads TGTGCCAGCAGCCCTCTGGAGGGGTCGAATTCACCCCTCCACTTT. Protein product: CASSPLEGSNSPLHF. The chain uses TRBV7-9 and TRBJ1-6; D possibly corresponds to TRBD1 (5 bases). Trimming cost V 5 bases and J 7 bases, with 15 bases left between them. This CDR3 is built from 15 residues. Germline V gene lookup returns CDR1 SEHNR and CDR2 FQNEAQ (reference sequence).

This chain connects TRBV5-1 to TRBJ2-1, with 10 bases that match TRBD2. This CDR3 has 17 residues. The J segment lost 6 bases and the V segment lost 2 bases, leaving 11 bases of the junction unmatched. Per germline, CDR1 SGHRS and CDR2 YFSETQ. DNA for the CDR3: TGCGCCAGCAGCTTAGGAGGGTTAGCGGGAGGACGCAATGAGCAGTTCTTC. Its protein is CASSLGGLAGGRNEQFF.

This clone was observed a handful of times. This chain links TRBV6-5 with TRBJ2-4; D gene unclear. This CDR3 contains 15 residues. Germline values: CDR1 MNHEY, CDR2 SVGAGI. The ends were cut back, 5 bases at V and 3 bases at J, with 14 bases in the middle. CDR3 DNA sequence: TGTGCCAGCAGTACCACTGACTTGGGCAAAAACATTCAGTACTTC. It yields the protein CASSTTDLGKNIQYF.

V gene TRBV27 combines with J gene TRBJ2-7; 12 bases map to TRBD1. The CDR3 has 15 residues. CDR1 MNHEY and CDR2 SMNVEV come from the germline V gene (reference sequence). The J segment lost 4 bases and the V segment lost 3 bases, leaving 4 bases of the junction unmatched. The CDR3 loop is CASSLGTGGSYEQYF. Here the CDR3 DNA reads TGTGCCAGCAGTTTGGGGACAGGGGGCTCTTACGAGCAGTACTTC.

The rearrangement joins TRBV28 to TRBJ2-1; 13 bases line up with TRBD2. Germline V lookup: CDR1 MDHEN, CDR2 SYDVKM. The trim removed 4 bases at V and 7 bases at J, leaving 7 bases unmatched. This CDR3 spans 16 amino acids. The CDR3 nucleotides read TGTGCCAGCAGTTCCTTAACTAGCGGGAGGGGTAATGAGCAGTTCTTC. This gives the protein CASSSLTSGRGNEQFF.

The genes are TRBV7-9 and TRBJ1-2; D ambiguous. This CDR3 spans 11 amino acids. The V end lost 8 bases, the J end lost 6 bases, and 10 bases lay between the germline ends. Germline loops: CDR1 SEHNR, CDR2 FQNEAQ (reference sequence). The CDR3 region is CASGPSNGYTF. In nucleotides, the CDR3 is TGTGCCAGCGGGCCGTCAAATGGCTACACCTTC.

This rearrangement joins TRBV7-2 to TRBJ1-2; TRBD1 agrees at 11 bases. Germline V gene sequence: CDR1 SGHTA, CDR2 FQGNSA. There are 15 residues in the CDR3. Losses at the gene ends were 2 bases for V and 4 bases for J; bases not matched to a gene: 3. CDR3 amino acids: CASSLRTGGIYGYTF. CDR3 coding DNA: TGTGCCAGCAGCTTACGGACAGGGGGCATCTATGGCTACACCTTC.

The rearrangement joins TRBV18 to TRBJ1-5; 7 bases are shared with TRBD1. Germline CDR1 KGHSH, CDR2 LQKENI. CDR3 length: 14 amino acids. After removal of 6 bases from V and 4 bases from J, the junction contained 6 bases not matched to a gene. The chain's CDR3 is CASSRDSTNQPQHF. Written as DNA, the CDR3 is TGTGCCAGCTCTCGGGACAGTACTAATCAGCCCCAGCATTTT.

Only one count was recorded for this clone. The V call is TRBV19, the J call TRBJ1-2, with D perhaps matching TRBD1 (5 bases). Trimming pared 7 bases from V and 2 bases from J, leaving 20 bases between. The CDR3 is made up of 16 amino acids. Germline V lookup: CDR1 LNHDA, CDR2 SQIVND (reference sequence). The CDR3 loop reads CASTLSSGPGNYGYTF. DNA of the CDR3: TGTGCCAGTACCTTATCCTCAGGGCCTGGGAACTATGGCTACACCTTC. The full variable domain, in which reference TRBV19 and TRBJ1-2 provide the parts outside the CDR3, is DGGITQSPKYLFRKEGQNVTLSCEQNLNHDAMYWYRQDPGQGLRLIYYSQIVNDFQKGDIAEGYSVSREKKESFPLTVTSAQKNPTAFYLCASTLSSGPGNYGYTFGSGTRLTVV.

This chain joins TRBV30 and TRBJ1-2; 7 nucleotides align to TRBD1. This CDR3 spans 15 amino acids. Germline V gene lookup returns CDR1 GTSNPN and CDR2 SVGIG (reference sequence). V shed 1 base, J shed 1 base, and the junction held 6 bases outside the gene matches. The CDR3 loop reads CAWSGGTENNYGYTF. The CDR3 coding sequence is TGTGCCTGGAGTGGGGGGACAGAGAATAACTATGGCTACACCTTC.

The chain's CDR3 is CASSSIDLGPYEQYF. The CDR3 region has the DNA TGTGCCAGCAGTTCTATCGATCTTGGGCCCTACGAGCAGTACTTC. The rearrangement joins TRBV28 to TRBJ2-7; D is ambiguous. The CDR3 runs to 15 residues. CDR1 and CDR2 from the germline V gene are MDHEN and SYDVKM. V dropped 4 bases and J dropped 2 bases, with 15 bases sitting between them.

The rearrangement uses TRBV7-9 and TRBJ1-1; 10 bases map to TRBD1. CDR1 SEHNR and CDR2 FQNEAQ come from the germline V gene (reference sequence). The CDR3 is 15 amino acids. The V gene end was trimmed by 1 base and the J gene end by 4 bases; junction bases not matched to a gene: 3. The CDR3 nucleotides are TGTGCCAGCAGCTTAGGGGACAGGGGTGGCACTGAAGCTTTCTTT. Translated, it gives CASSLGDRGGTEAFF.